The 25 T cell receptor beta chains reported below all come from one sample, sequenced in a study of blood T cells in healthy people across ages. The use of a sample-barcoded 5' primer and a J-beta primer mix characterized a second PCR of roughly 7 to 11 cycles. TCRdb used MiXCR to reprocess the 5' RACE reads, holding one entry per CDR3 protein. The sample has approximately 690,000 distinct CDR3 sequences; approximately 40% are singletons. Sequencing was performed on blood. These receptors were taken from an elderly man in good health.

This clonotype was detected many times. The chain combines TRBV7-2 with TRBJ2-7, with 8 bases matching TRBD2. The germline CDR1 and CDR2 sequences are SGHTA and FQGNSA. The CDR3 loop spans 15 amino acids. V gave up 5 bases and J gave up 0 bases; unmatched junction bases: 6. This CDR3 is CASSDSGASSYEQYF. Written as DNA, the CDR3 is TGTGCCAGCAGCGATAGCGGGGCCAGCTCCTACGAGCAGTACTTC.

V usage is TRBV29-1 and J usage is TRBJ1-1; D not certain. The CDR3 contains 12 residues. Germline CDR1 is SQVTM and CDR2 is ANQGSEA. Trimming left V 6 bases short and J 2 bases short, with 10 bases between. CDR3 nucleotide sequence: TGCAGCGTCGACGGATCCAACACTGAAGCTTTCTTT. Translation gives CSVDGSNTEAFF.

This clonotype showed up just a few times. The chain uses TRBV6-2 or TRBV6-3 and TRBJ2-5, with 7 bases aligning to TRBD1. V lost 6 bases and J lost 2; bases outside the gene matches: 6. This CDR3 is built from 14 residues. Germline CDR1 and CDR2: MNHEY and SVGEGT. CDR3: CASRRQGIQETQYF. CDR3 coding DNA: TGTGCCAGCAGACGACAGGGTATTCAAGAGACCCAGTACTTC.

Only a few counts were recorded for this clonotype. The chain recombines TRBV5-1 with TRBJ2-7, with 9 nucleotides matching TRBD2. The CDR3 has 13 residues. Germline trimming cut 5 bases from V and 7 bases from J; bases unmatched to any gene: 7. Germline V lookup: CDR1 SGHRS, CDR2 YFSETQ. DNA of the CDR3: TGCGCCAGCAGGTCTAGCGGGGCTGGGGAGCAGTACTTC. Its protein is CASRSSGAGEQYF.

The rearrangement uses TRBV5-1 and TRBJ2-7; TRBD2 might be the D (6 bases). Per germline, CDR1 SGHRS and CDR2 YFSETQ. CDR3 size: 17 residues. Between the trimmed V and J ends, which lost 4 bases and 0 bases, there was a span of 20 bases. This CDR3 is CASSPLSGALSSYEQYF. The CDR3 DNA sequence: TGCGCCAGCAGCCCCTTGTCGGGAGCGCTAAGCTCCTACGAGCAGTACTTC.

There are many counts of this clonotype. This chain connects TRBV5-1 to TRBJ1-2; D gene ambiguous. V gave up 3 bases and J gave up 4 bases, with 10 bases separating them. In germline, CDR1 is SGHRS, CDR2 YFSETQ. The length of the CDR3 is 13 residues. The CDR3 bases are TGCGCCAGCAGCTACGAGGGTATCTATGGCTACACCTTC. Translated: CASSYEGIYGYTF. Supplemented by reference TRBV5-1 and TRBJ1-2, the full variable domain reads KAGVTQTPRYLIKTRGQQVTLSCSPISGHRSVSWYQQTPGQGLQFLFEYFSETQRNKGNFPGRFSGRQFSNSRSEMNVSTLELGDSALYLCASSYEGIYGYTFGSGTRLTVV.

The sample holds a few counts of this clonotype. This chain joins TRBV28 and TRBJ2-1, with 9 bases matching TRBD1. The CDR3 is 15 residues long. CDR1 and CDR2 from the germline V gene are MDHEN and SYDVKM. J was trimmed by 7 bases and V by 4 bases; bases with no gene match: 8. The CDR3 sequence: CASSYTGGLRNEQFF. CDR3 nucleotide sequence: TGTGCCAGCAGTTACACAGGGGGCCTTAGAAATGAGCAGTTCTTC. The full variable domain, completed using reference TRBV28 and TRBJ2-1, is DVKVTQSSRYLVKRTGEKVFLECVQDMDHENMFWYRQDPGLGLRLIYFSYDVKMKEKGDIPEGYSVSREKKERFSLILESASTNQTSMYLCASSYTGGLRNEQFFGPGTRLTVL.

This clonotype was seen more than once but under ten times. J is TRBJ2-1 and V is TRBV7-6, with TRBD2 identical over 12 bases. Germline V lookup: CDR1 SGHVS, CDR2 FNYEAQ. The CDR3 runs 16 residues. After removal of 5 bases from V and 9 bases from J, the junction contained 11 bases not matched to a gene. The CDR3 protein is CASSPVTSGRLGEQFF. The CDR3 nucleotides are TGTGCCAGCAGCCCCGTTACTAGCGGGAGGCTTGGTGAGCAGTTCTTC.

There are a few counts of this clonotype. With a much larger clone just one base away, this may be a read error. The chain couples TRBV29-1 to TRBJ1-2, with a weak D call TRBD1 (5 bases). The CDR3 extends over 15 amino acids. V dropped 6 bases and J dropped 3 bases, with 20 bases sitting between them. CDR1 SQVTM and CDR2 ANQGSEA come from the germline V gene. CDR3 in DNA: TGCAGCGTACTCAAAAGGGGTACAGGTGACTATGGCTACACCTTC. As protein: CSVLKRGTGDYGYTF. The full variable domain, its missing parts supplied by reference TRBV29-1 and TRBJ1-2, is SAVISQKPSRDICQRGTSLTIQCQVDSQVTMMFWYRQQPGQSLTLIATANQGSEATYESGFVIDKFPISRPNLTFSTLTVSNMSPEDSSIYLCSVLKRGTGDYGYTFGSGTRLTVV.

A few counts support this clonotype. The chain is built from TRBV5-6 and TRBJ2-5; D gene uncertain. Germline loops: CDR1 SGHDT, CDR2 YYEEEE. There are 14 residues in the CDR3. The germline V and J ends were trimmed by 4 bases and 4 bases, with 14 bases remaining between them. The CDR3 is CASSPYYDPETQYF. In nucleotides, the CDR3 is TGTGCCAGCAGCCCGTATTACGACCCAGAGACCCAGTACTTC.

This clonotype turned up a few times. The chain carries TRBV3-1 and TRBJ1-4; D uncertain. Germline V CDR1 and CDR2: LGHDT, YNNKEL (reference sequence). The CDR3 has 14 amino acids. The V end was cut by 0 bases, the J end by 8 bases, with 10 bases between. This CDR3 reads CASSQDRGQEKLFF. CDR3 DNA: TGTGCCAGCAGCCAAGATAGAGGGCAGGAAAAACTGTTTTTT.

This clonotype was counted between two and nine times. The chain couples TRBV6-5 to TRBJ1-1, with TRBD1 as a possible D gene (5 bases). The ends were cut back, 7 bases at V and 0 bases at J, with 12 bases in the middle. The CDR3 extends over 14 amino acids. Per the germline V gene, CDR1 is MNHEY and CDR2 is SVGAGI. CDR3 sequence: CASTLRGVNTEAFF. For the CDR3, the DNA is TGTGCCAGCACCTTAAGGGGTGTGAACACTGAAGCTTTCTTT.

The CDR3 DNA is TGTGCCAGCAGCAAGGCGGTCCAAAAACTGTTTTTT. Translated: CASSKAVQKLFF. The chain recombines TRBV21-1 with TRBJ1-4. TRBV21-1 is listed as a pseudogene. CDR3 length: 12 residues.

This clonotype showed up just a few times. The chain uses TRBV7-2 and TRBJ2-1, with 8 bases matching TRBD2. This CDR3 is built from 15 residues. The junction had 11 bases not matched to a gene; V was cut back by 0 bases and J by 13 bases. CDR1 is SGHTA and CDR2 is FQGNSA in the germline V gene. The CDR3 region is CASSLASASGLSQFF. The CDR3 DNA is TGTGCCAGCAGCTTAGCTAGCGCTAGCGGGTTGTCCCAGTTCTTC. The full variable domain, with the rest looked up from reference TRBV7-2 and TRBJ2-1, is GAGVSQSPSNKVTEKGKDVELRCDPISGHTALYWYRQSLGQGLEFLIYFQGNSAPDKSGLPSDRFSAERTGGSVSTLTIQRTQQEDSAVYLCASSLASASGLSQFFGPGTRLTVL.

This clonotype has more than one count but fewer than ten. The chain links TRBV7-9 to TRBJ2-1, with a tentative D call TRBD1 (6 bases). Germline V gene data show CDR1 as SEHNR and CDR2 as FQNEAQ (reference sequence). The CDR3 covers 13 residues. V was clipped by 5 bases and J by 7 bases, with 12 bases between them. CDR3 nucleotides: TGTGCCAGCAGCAGCCAGGGGTGGAATGAGCAGTTCTTC. Translated: CASSSQGWNEQFF.

The chain has TRBV12-3 or TRBV12-4 and TRBJ2-6, with no clear D. This CDR3 is built from 15 residues. The germline V and J ends were trimmed by 4 bases and 0 bases, with 7 bases remaining between them. CDR3 coding DNA: TGTGCCAGCAGTTCCGGAGCCTCTGGGGCCAACGTCCTGACTTTC. Amino acids: CASSSGASGANVLTF.

The chain has TRBV7-2 and TRBJ1-2; a weak D match, TRBD1 (6 bases). The CDR3 is 15 residues long. The germline V gene has CDR1 SGHTA and CDR2 FQGNSA. The V end was cut by 5 bases, the J end by 3 bases, with 16 bases between. CDR3 sequence reads: CASSPQDSPYYGYTF. Written as DNA, the CDR3 is TGTGCCAGCAGCCCCCAGGACAGTCCTTACTATGGCTACACCTTC.

This clonotype was seen at least ten times. The chain couples TRBV20-1 to TRBJ2-3, with 9 bases fitting TRBD2. Germline V CDR1 and CDR2: DFQATT, SNEGSKA (reference sequence). V lost 3 bases, J lost 6 bases, and 10 bases stayed unmatched. The CDR3 extends over 15 amino acids. CDR3: CSASPWRGGSDTQYF. The CDR3, as DNA: TGCAGTGCTAGTCCGTGGCGGGGGGGTTCCGATACGCAGTATTTT.

This chain joins TRBV4-1 and TRBJ2-7; D perhaps matches TRBD2 (7 bases). The CDR3 totals 17 residues. CDR1 and CDR2 (germline): MGHRA, YSYEKL. V was cut by 0 bases and J by 3 bases, with 18 bases left in between. CDR3 nucleotide sequence: TGCGCCAGCAGCCAAGAAATAGTGGGGGCGGGGGTCTACGAGCAGTACTTC. This sequence encodes CASSQEIVGAGVYEQYF.

The chain recombines TRBV5-6 with TRBJ2-7; D is unresolved. Germline assignment: CDR1 SGHDT and CDR2 YYEEEE. The CDR3 length is 16 residues. Trimming left V 0 bases short and J 7 bases short, with 20 bases between. The CDR3 protein is CASSLAKGSVFNEQYF. The DNA for the CDR3 is TGTGCCAGCAGCTTGGCCAAGGGTTCGGTATTCAATGAGCAGTACTTC.

This chain connects TRBV25-1 to TRBJ2-1; TRBD2 is a possible D gene (6 bases). From germline, CDR1 is MGHDK and CDR2 SYGVNS. The germline V and J ends were trimmed by 3 bases and 5 bases, with 11 bases remaining between them. This CDR3 has 14 amino acids. The CDR3 sequence is CASSETGLNNEQFF. For the CDR3, the DNA is TGTGCCAGCAGTGAGACTGGACTAAACAATGAGCAGTTCTTC.

This clonotype was seen only a few times. The V and J genes are TRBV6-6 and TRBJ2-1; D assignment may be TRBD1 or TRBD2 (5 bases each). The CDR3 length is 15 residues. V shed 4 bases and J shed 7 bases, with 17 bases lying between them. CDR1 is MNHNY, CDR2 SVGAGI, per germline (reference sequence). In DNA, the CDR3 is TGTGCCAGCAGTTCCGGGACCGCCGTGGGTAATGAGCAGTTCTTC. The encoded protein is CASSSGTAVGNEQFF.

This chain joins TRBV20-1 and TRBJ2-7, with 16 bases aligning to TRBD2. TRBJ2-5 matches the DNA end more closely, so the J call is doubtful. The CDR3 totals 17 residues. CDR1 DFQATT and CDR2 SNEGSKA come from the germline V gene (reference sequence). The CDR3 is CSASLGTSGRARETQYF. The CDR3 DNA sequence: TGCAGTGCCTCCCTCGGGACTAGCGGGAGGGCCAGAGAGACCCAGTACTTC.

This chain links TRBV12-3 or TRBV12-4 with TRBJ2-3; D is ambiguous. The CDR3 has 14 residues. V lost 5 bases and J 6 bases, leaving 15 bases between the germline ends. The CDR3 DNA sequence: TGTGCCAGCAGTATGACCACGAGACTGGATACGCAGTATTTT. Translation gives CASSMTTRLDTQYF.

Turning to this clonotype: Germline and junction disagree at one end, which may indicate a read error. V usage is TRBV2 and J usage is TRBJ2-4; possible D gene TRBD1, 6 bases. This CDR3 contains 15 residues. Germline V CDR1 and CDR2: SNHLY, FYNNEI. The DNA for the CDR3 is TGTGCCGGCAGTCCCGACAGGTGGGCCAAAAACATTCAGTACTTC. This translates into CAGSPDRWAKNIQYF. The whole variable domain, filled in from reference TRBV2 and TRBJ2-4, reads EPEVTQTPSHQVTQMGQEVILRCVPISNHLYFYWYRQILGQKVEFLVSFYNNEISEKSEIFDDQFSVERPDGSNFTLKIRSTKLEDSAMYFCAGSPDRWAKNIQYFGAGTRLSVL.